There are a few counts of the clone carrying this TCR beta chain. This specimen belongs to a study of blood T cell repertoires in COVID-19. Recovered status in Cohort 3 required two negative PCRs, clearance, or symptom resolution. Under the authors' procedure: Estimated nucleated cell counts came from reference gene primer amplification. Assay: immunoSEQ multiplex PCR; the TCRdb copy retains only in-frame clones and omits some. The V and J calls and clone size are taken from that table; D and trimming were inferred from the DNA. The data hold roughly 360,000 clones, with 87% observed a single time. The CDR3 is made up of 14 amino acids. With 1 base removed from V and 0 bases from J, the gap between germline ends came to 7 bases. Germline V lookup: CDR1 SGHAT, CDR2 FQDESV (reference sequence).

Sequenced: PBMCs or T cells enriched from blood (not recorded which). The clonotype comes from a man aged 25 to 40 who had recovered from COVID-19. This chain links TRBV11-1 with TRBJ2-7; the D is unclear. The CDR3 loop reads CASSLDVGSYEQYF. CDR3 in DNA: TGTGCCAGCAGCTTAGATGTCGGCTCCTACGAGCAGTACTTC.